This T cell receptor (beta chain) originates from a study of blood T cell repertoires in COVID-19. Study information: Whether acute or convalescent, the COVID-19 samples came from the United States, Italy and Spain. T cells, B-cell-depleted T cells, or PBMCs supplied cDNA or gDNA.

V lost 2 bases to trimming and J lost 3 bases, with 11 bases between them. This CDR3 comprises 15 residues. Germline CDR1 is SGHTA and CDR2 is FQGTGA. How the authors handled the data: Amplification of reference gene primers was used by the study to estimate nucleated cell counts. Using immunoSEQ multiplex PCR, the repertoire was profiled, and TCRdb retains in-frame clones only, with some absent. V and J calls and clone size are those listed in that table; D and trimming were worked out from the DNA. The data hold around 68,000 clones, with about 94% observed a single time. This clone has only a few counts.

Input material: peripheral blood. This TCR was sampled from an older man with active COVID-19. The chain recombines TRBV7-3 with TRBJ1-5; possible D gene TRBD1, 5 bases. As DNA, the CDR3 is TGTGCCAGCAGCTTAGACGGGGGATACAATCAGCCCCAGCATTTT. Translation gives CASSLDGGYNQPQHF.